A selection of T cell receptor beta chains follows, all from one sample in a study of blood T cell repertoires in COVID-19. Generated by immunoSEQ multiplex PCR, the TCRdb table keeps only in-frame clones and is missing some. The top ten clones hold approximately 1.5% of a sample with roughly 30,000 clones, 90% of them seen once. Material: peripheral blood. Receptors were obtained from a man aged 55-75 years with active COVID-19. The CDR3 runs from the conserved cysteine through the conserved F or W. A D gene is named only where the DNA matches it firmly. Rows give clone size only sometimes, using once, few, many, or a class for an expanded clone.

J gene	D gene	clone size	V gene	CDR3 DNA	CDR3 protein
TRBJ2-3	-	-	TRBV4-3	TGCGCCAGCAGCCAAGCGGCAGATACGCAGTATTTT	CASSQAADTQYF
TRBJ2-5	TRBD2	-	TRBV5-6	TGTGCCAGCAGCCAACTAGCGGGGGCAGAGACCCAGTACTTC	CASSQLAGAETQYF
TRBJ2-5	TRBD2	-	TRBV7-3	TGTGCCAGCACCCCGAACGATGGTAAGCGGGGGGGTTTGGAGACCCAGTACTTC	CASTPNDGKRGGLETQYF
TRBJ2-3	TRBD2	-	TRBV9	TGTGCCAGCAGCGTTAGCGGGGGCCACGTAACCACAGATACGCAGTATTTT	CASSVSGGHVTTDTQYF
TRBJ1-1	TRBD1	-	TRBV18	TGTGCCAGCTCACCATCGACAGGGGGCGGGATGAACACTGAAGCTTTCTTT	CASSPSTGGGMNTEAFF
TRBJ2-7	-	-	TRBV18	TGTGCCAGCTCACTCGCGGGGCAGGGGGGATACGAGCAGTACTTC	CASSLAGQGGYEQYF
TRBJ2-7	TRBD1	-	TRBV27	TGTGCCAGCCGCTCCGGACAGGGGGATTCGTACGAGCAGTACTTC	CASRSGQGDSYEQYF
TRBJ2-1	-	-	TRBV18	TGTGCCAGCTCACCAGGAGCTGAGCAGTTCTTC	CASSPGAEQFF
TRBJ2-2	-	-	TRBV6-5	TGTGCCAGCAGAGAGGTCGGGGAGCTGTTTTTT	CASREVGELFF
TRBJ1-4	-	-	TRBV3-1/TRBV3-2	TGTGCCAGCAGCCAGGGACTGGGAACTAATGAAAAACTGTTTTTT	CASSQGLGTNEKLFF
TRBJ2-1	-	once	TRBV5-5	TGTGCCAGCAGCTTGCGGTATGATGCCTACAATGAGCAGTTCTTC	CASSLRYDAYNEQFF
TRBJ2-7	TRBD2	-	TRBV2	TGTGCCAGCAGCGCTATCCTGGCGGGAGGGCCCTACGAGCAGTACTTC	CASSAILAGGPYEQYF
TRBJ1-5	TRBD1	-	TRBV19	TGTGCCAGTTCGCTCAGGGGGAGCAATCAGCCCCAGCATTTT	CASSLRGSNQPQHF
TRBJ2-5	TRBD2	-	TRBV11-3	TGTGCCAGCAGCGGGGGCTTTCGAGCGGGGGCGAACCAAGAGACCCAGTACTTC	CASSGGFRAGANQETQYF
TRBJ2-6	TRBD1	-	TRBV6-6	TGTGCCAGCAGACGACCCGGGACAGGGGGCGCATCTGGGGCCAACGTCCTGACTTTC	CASRRPGTGGASGANVLTF
TRBJ2-7	TRBD1	-	TRBV6-4	TGTGCCATCCCCGGGACAGGGGCTGTCGAGCAGTACTTC	CAIPGTGAVEQYF
TRBJ2-7	TRBD2	-	TRBV11-2	TGTGCCAGCAGCCTCCCCAGGTCAGCGGGAAGTGGGCACGAGCAGTACTTC	CASSLPRSAGSGHEQYF
TRBJ2-5	-	-	TRBV14	TGTGCCAGACTAGGTAATGGCCAAGAGACCCAGTACTTC	CARLGNGQETQYF
TRBJ2-5	TRBD2	few	TRBV5-6	TGTGCCAGCAGCTTGGGGACTAGCGGTCACCAAGAGACCCAGTACTTC	CASSLGTSGHQETQYF
TRBJ2-3	-	few	TRBV11-3	TGTGCCAGCAGCTTAGGCACCAGGGGGGACACAGATACGCAGTATTTT	CASSLGTRGDTDTQYF
TRBJ2-1	-	once	TRBV15	TGTGCCACCAGCACAGCGAGCTCCTACAATGAGCAGTTCTTC	CATSTASSYNEQFF
TRBJ1-5	-	-	TRBV12-5	TGTGCTAGTGGTTTGGTTGGGGGACTACTGCATTTT	CASGLVGGLLHF
TRBJ1-4	-	-	TRBV18	TGTGCCAGCTCATCCCGGACAGTTAATGAAAAACTGTTTTTT	CASSSRTVNEKLFF
TRBJ2-3	TRBD2	-	TRBV27	TGTGCCAGCAGATGGAGGGCTAGCGGGGGGGCGCCAGATACGCAGTATTTT	CASRWRASGGAPDTQYF
TRBJ2-1	TRBD2	once	TRBV27	TGTGCCAGCAGTTTACTCGCGGGGGGTTACAATGAGCAGTTCTTC	CASSLLAGGYNEQFF
TRBJ2-1	-	-	TRBV16	TGTGCCAGCAGCCAAGCGGTAGCGTACTACAATGAGCAGTTCTTC	CASSQAVAYYNEQFF
TRBJ2-3	TRBD1	-	TRBV11-2	TGTGCCAGCAGCTTAGGGACAGGGGGCTCGGGGGATACGCAGTATTTT	CASSLGTGGSGDTQYF
TRBJ2-1	TRBD2	-	TRBV7-2	TGTGCCAGCAGCTTAGCGCGTACTAGCGGTAGCTCCTACAATGAGCAGTTCTTC	CASSLARTSGSSYNEQFF
TRBJ2-3	-	-	TRBV19	TGTGCCAGTACCCCTTTCGGGGGTGGCACAGATACGCAGTATTTT	CASTPFGGGTDTQYF
TRBJ1-2	-	few	TRBV6-6	TGTGCCAGCAAACCAATCAGGGAAGACTATGGCTACACCTTC	CASKPIREDYGYTF
TRBJ2-3	TRBD2	-	TRBV18	TGTGCCAGCTCACCACCGGAGCGGGGGGGCACAGATACGCAGTATTTT	CASSPPERGGTDTQYF
TRBJ2-2	-	-	TRBV7-2	TGTGCCAGCAGCTTAGCCTCGAACACCGGGGAGCTGTTTTTT	CASSLASNTGELFF
TRBJ1-2	TRBD1	-	TRBV9	TGTGCCAGCAGCAGAGACAGGGGGAACTATGGCTACACCTTC	CASSRDRGNYGYTF
TRBJ2-3	-	-	TRBV7-9	TGTGCCAGCACTCCCCAGGATTTT	CASTPQDF
TRBJ2-3	TRBD2	-	TRBV3-1/TRBV3-2	TGTGCCAGCAGCCAACTACTAGCGGGGGGGCCGGGAGATACGCAGTATTTT	CASSQLLAGGPGDTQYF
TRBJ1-3	-	-	TRBV24-1	TGTGCCACCAACATAGGAGGCTTCTCTGGAAACACCATATATTTT	CATNIGGFSGNTIYF
TRBJ2-3	-	-	TRBV27	TGTGCCAGCAGTACCCGGGGGGCCTTGACAGATACGCAGTATTTT	CASSTRGALTDTQYF
TRBJ2-2	TRBD2	-	TRBV5-1	TGCGCCAGCAGCTCGGGACTAGCGGGGGTTCACACCGGGGAGCTGTTTTTT	CASSSGLAGVHTGELFF
TRBJ1-1	TRBD1	-	TRBV5-1	TGCGCCAGCAGCTTGGGGACAGGGGATATCACTGAAGCTTTCTTT	CASSLGTGDITEAFF
TRBJ2-7	TRBD2	few	TRBV10-3	TGTGCCACCAAGCGGGGGAGGTCCTACGAGCAGTACTTC	CATKRGRSYEQYF
TRBJ2-7	TRBD2	-	TRBV7-9	TGTGCCAGCAGCCCCACGGGAGGTCTCGGCGAGCAGTACTTC	CASSPTGGLGEQYF
TRBJ2-3	-	-	TRBV3-1/TRBV3-2	TGTGCCAGCAGCCCAACCGACAGGCGAGATACGCAGTATTTT	CASSPTDRRDTQYF
TRBJ2-5	TRBD1	-	TRBV7-9	TGTGCCAGCAGCTCCTCGACAGGGGGCCAAGAGACCCAGTACTTC	CASSSSTGGQETQYF
TRBJ1-5	-	-	TRBV4-1	TGCGCCAGCAGCCAACAGACGGGGGATCAGCCCCAGCATTTT	CASSQQTGDQPQHF
TRBJ1-5	-	-	TRBV19	TGTGCCAGCTCCGCGGGTCAGCAGCCCCAGCATTTT	CASSAGQQPQHF
TRBJ1-5	-	-	TRBV28	TGTGCCAGCAGACTCCCGCCCGTGTTGCGGAGCAATCAGCCCCAGCATTTT	CASRLPPVLRSNQPQHF